The 7 T cell receptor beta chains in this list originate from one sample, sequenced in a study of cytomegalovirus exposure and HLA in healthy donors. With 60 Vbeta and 13 Jbeta primers, the PCR was carried out. Sequencing used immunoSEQ multiplex PCR; TCRdb keeps in-frame clones, though not all of them. The table records 180,000 or so clones, under 85% of them present only once. The source material was PBMCs. The receptors were sampled from a female donor in good health and CMV-seronegative.

The chain carries TRBV15 and TRBJ1-1; TRBD1 matches 7 bases. V was clipped by 0 bases and J by 1 base; unmatched bases: 5. In germline, CDR1 is LNHNV, CDR2 YYDKDF (reference sequence). The CDR3 covers 16 residues. In DNA, the CDR3 is TGTGCCACCAGCAGAGATTATCGGACAGGGAACACTGAAGCTTTCTTT. It specifies CATSRDYRTGNTEAFF.

The chain has TRBV7-9 and TRBJ2-5; TRBD1 matches 8 bases. V lost 5 bases and J lost 5; bases outside the gene matches: 10. The CDR3 runs to 15 residues. Germline V lookup: CDR1 SEHNR, CDR2 FQNEAQ (reference sequence). The CDR3 DNA follows: TGTGCCAGCAGCGCAGGGGCGGGACAGGTTGAGACCCAGTACTTC. It translates to CASSAGAGQVETQYF.

V gene TRBV7-6 combines with J gene TRBJ2-5, with a possible D match to TRBD2 (7 bases). This CDR3 spans 16 amino acids. Looked up from germline, CDR1 is SGHVS and CDR2 is FNYEAQ. Trimming removed 6 bases from V and 5 bases from J, with 22 bases in between. The CDR3 coding sequence is TGTGCCAGCAGTATCTTGGGGGGGGCAGTAGGGGAGACCCAGTACTTC. As protein: CASSILGGAVGETQYF.

The chain is built from TRBV6-5 and TRBJ1-1; D may be TRBD1 (5 bases). The CDR3 runs to 14 residues. V gave up 6 bases and J gave up 4 bases, with 15 bases separating them. Germline assignment: CDR1 MNHEY and CDR2 SVGAGI. CDR3 loop: CASSRQWGLTEAFF. DNA of the CDR3: TGTGCCAGCAGCCGACAGTGGGGCCTCACTGAAGCTTTCTTT.

V and J are TRBV11-2 and TRBJ1-2, with D hard to call. In germline, CDR1 is SGHAT, CDR2 FQNNGV. Trimming cost V 5 bases and J 3 bases, with 16 bases left between them. The CDR3 has 15 amino acids. CDR3 amino acids: CASSPEGDTYYGYTF. The CDR3 DNA is TGTGCCAGCAGCCCAGAAGGTGACACCTACTATGGCTACACCTTC.

The V and J genes are TRBV7-3 and TRBJ1-1; TRBD1 agrees at 10 bases. The trim removed 4 bases at V and 5 bases at J, leaving 7 bases unmatched. The CDR3 is made up of 15 amino acids. From germline, CDR1 is SGHTA and CDR2 FQGTGA. CDR3 nucleotide sequence: TGTGCCAGCAGCTCGCAGACAGGGGGCTTAACTGAAGCTTTCTTT. As protein: CASSSQTGGLTEAFF. Full variable domain (outside the CDR3, taken from reference TRBV7-3 and TRBJ1-1): GAGVSQTPSNKVTEKGKYVELRCDPISGHTALYWYRQSLGQGPEFLIYFQGTGAADDSGLPNDRFFAVRPEGSVSTLKIQRTERGDSAVYLCASSSQTGGLTEAFFGQGTRLTVV.

This clone was observed once. This chain uses TRBV6-6 with TRBJ2-7; maybe TRBD2 (5 bases). The germline V and J ends were trimmed by 5 bases and 5 bases, with 16 bases remaining between them. Germline values: CDR1 MNHNY, CDR2 SVGAGI (reference sequence). CDR3 length: 14 residues. Here the CDR3 DNA reads TGTGCCAGCAGTCATCGGACTGGAGCCCACGAGCAGTACTTC. Its translation is CASSHRTGAHEQYF.